The clone carrying this TCR beta chain was observed many times. This sample was included in a study of read filtering for tumor transcriptome and immune sequencing. Across the whole study: RNA-seq yielded only about 75 to 1,400 TCR reads, IR-seq about 3.5 to 10.27 million.

Molecular barcoded adaptors covering alpha/delta and beta/gamma chains were used on 400 ng RNA. Each CDR3 protein is one row after TCRdb ran MiXCR on the reads. This sample has almost 40,000 distinct CDR3 sequences; 12% to 15% occur once, and the top ten carry less than 20%. CDR1 is LGHDT, CDR2 YNNKEL, per germline (reference sequence). The junction had 6 bases not matched to a gene; V was cut back by 2 bases and J by 7 bases. The CDR3 length is 15 residues. The chain links TRBV3-1 to TRBJ1-4; TRBD1 aligns across 8 bases. The sample was a population of CD138-negative cells sorted from bone marrow. This sequence originates from a donor older than 35 with multiple myeloma. The CDR3 DNA is TGTGCCAGCAGCCAAAGGGGACAGGCGTCTGAAAAACTGTTTTTT. It is translated as CASSQRGQASEKLFF.